This T cell receptor (beta chain) came from a study of cytomegalovirus exposure and HLA in healthy donors. Regarding the study as a whole: Later analysis associated a missense DCLRE1C variant with TCR beta V- and J-gene trimming. When a later analysis was performed, an Asian-associated ancestry cluster reportedly had fewer N-insertions than the roughly 670-donor mean. The authors assumed roughly uniform sequencing depth across donors for presence/absence analyses.

The germline gives CDR1 MNHEY, CDR2 SVGAGI. J gave up 7 bases and V 6 bases, and 9 bases lay outside the gene matches. CDR3 length: 14 residues. It was with 60 Vbeta and 13 Jbeta primers that the PCR ran. Generated by immunoSEQ multiplex PCR, the TCRdb table keeps only in-frame clones and is missing some. The table records about 210,000 clones, approximately 85% of them present only once. This clone has only one observation. As yet, its antigen is unknown. This TCR was sampled from a girl aged 2-10 years in good health and CMV-seronegative. Sequencing input: PBMCs. The rearrangement joins TRBV6-5 to TRBJ1-5; TRBD1 agrees at 7 bases. The CDR3 DNA reads TGTGCCAGCAGAAGGGGACAGCAGAGCCAGCCCCAGCATTTT. Translation: CASRRGQQSQPQHF.